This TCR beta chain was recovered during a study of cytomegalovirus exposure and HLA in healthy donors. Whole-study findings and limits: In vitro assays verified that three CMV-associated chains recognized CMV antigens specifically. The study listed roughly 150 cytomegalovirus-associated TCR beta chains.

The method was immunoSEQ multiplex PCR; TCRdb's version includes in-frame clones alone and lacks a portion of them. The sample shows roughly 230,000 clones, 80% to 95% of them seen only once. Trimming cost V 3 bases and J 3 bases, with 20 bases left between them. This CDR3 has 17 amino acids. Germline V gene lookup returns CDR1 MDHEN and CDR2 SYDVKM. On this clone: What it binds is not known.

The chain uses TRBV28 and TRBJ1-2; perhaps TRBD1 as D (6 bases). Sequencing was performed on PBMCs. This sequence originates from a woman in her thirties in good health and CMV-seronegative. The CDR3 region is CASSFRDTGQGDYGYTF. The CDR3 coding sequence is TGTGCCAGCAGTTTCAGGGACACGGGACAAGGCGACTATGGCTACACCTTC.